The 18 T cell receptor beta chains below come from one sample, sequenced in a study of blood T cell repertoires in COVID-19. Sequenced by immunoSEQ multiplex PCR; TCRdb stores in-frame clones only, minus some. The sample yields a few hundred thousand clones, about 90% seen once. Sequencing used PBMCs or T cells enriched from blood (not recorded which). The source of these receptors is a man aged 25-45 years who had been exposed to COVID-19.

The CDR3 loop is CASSAQGTRQETQYF. CDR3 DNA sequence: TGTGCCAGCAGCGCACAGGGGACGCGGCAAGAGACCCAGTACTTC. The chain couples TRBV5-5 to TRBJ2-5; 7 positions agree with TRBD1. In germline, CDR1 is SGHKS, CDR2 YYEKEE (reference sequence). The CDR3 has 15 amino acids. The V segment lost 4 bases and the J segment 2 bases; nucleotides outside the gene matches: 8.

The chain carries TRBV7-8 and TRBJ2-2, with unresolved D. The CDR3 has 15 amino acids. The V end was cut by 1 base, the J end by 3 bases, with 9 bases between. CDR1 SGHVS and CDR2 FQNEAQ come from the germline V gene. CDR3 in DNA: TGTGCCAGCAGCTTAGACGTACTCGACACCGGGGAGCTGTTTTTT. It encodes CASSLDVLDTGELFF. Combining the CDR3 with reference TRBV7-8 and TRBJ2-2 gives the whole variable domain GAGVSQSPRYKVAKRGQDVALRCDPISGHVSLFWYQQALGQGPEFLTYFQNEAQLDKSGLPSDRFFAERPEGSVSTLKIQRTQQEDSAVYLCASSLDVLDTGELFFGEGSRLTVL.

This clone is a singleton in its sample. This rearrangement joins TRBV7-7 to TRBJ2-2; possibly TRBD2 for D (5 bases). This CDR3 is built from 15 residues. Germline values: CDR1 SSHAT, CDR2 FNYEAQ (reference sequence). V lost 5 bases and J lost 7, with 17 bases in between. The CDR3 coding sequence is TGTGCCAGCAGCCCTAAGTCCGGACTTTTCGGGGAGCTGTTTTTT. It encodes CASSPKSGLFGELFF.

The V and J genes are TRBV2 and TRBJ1-1; tentatively, D is TRBD1 (5 bases). CDR3 length: 15 amino acids. V was cut by 3 bases and J by 4 bases, with 15 bases left in between. Looked up from germline, CDR1 is SNHLY and CDR2 is FYNNEI. The CDR3 DNA sequence: TGTGCCAGCAGTGAGGTGGCAGGGAAAGTCACTGAAGCTTTCTTT. As protein: CASSEVAGKVTEAFF.

J is TRBJ1-2 and V is TRBV6-2 or TRBV6-3; TRBD1 matches at 10 bases. The trim removed 4 bases at V and 4 bases at J, leaving 9 bases unmatched. The CDR3 is 16 residues long. Looked up from germline, CDR1 is MNHEY and CDR2 is SVGEGT. The CDR3 nucleotides read TGTGCCAGCAGTTGGCGGGTGACAGGGGGCGCCTATGGCTACACCTTC. Its translation: CASSWRVTGGAYGYTF.

This sequence joins TRBV3-1 (or the pseudogene TRBV3-2) and TRBJ1-6; TRBD1 aligns across 8 bases. There are 13 residues in the CDR3. Germline CDR1 is LGHDT and CDR2 is YNNKEL (reference sequence). The V gene end was trimmed by 6 bases and the J gene end by 9 bases; junction bases not matched to a gene: 4. CDR3 region: CASSRQGTSPLHF. The CDR3 DNA reads TGTGCCAGCAGTCGACAGGGGACTTCACCCCTCCACTTT.

The chain recombines TRBV5-1 with TRBJ2-7; no definite D call. In germline, CDR1 is SGHRS, CDR2 YFSETQ. Trimming stripped 0 bases from V and 1 base from J, with 2 bases between. CDR3 length: 12 amino acids. The CDR3 nucleotides are TGCGCCAGCAGCTTGGCATCCTACGAGCAGTACTTC. Amino acid sequence: CASSLASYEQYF. Complete variable domain (other parts from reference TRBV5-1 and TRBJ2-7): KAGVTQTPRYLIKTRGQQVTLSCSPISGHRSVSWYQQTPGQGLQFLFEYFSETQRNKGNFPGRFSGRQFSNSRSEMNVSTLELGDSALYLCASSLASYEQYFGPGTRLTVT.

This rearrangement joins TRBV19 to TRBJ2-7, with D perhaps matching TRBD1 (6 bases). The CDR3 loop spans 13 amino acids. The germline V gene has CDR1 LNHDA and CDR2 SQIVND (reference sequence). Trimming stripped 4 bases from V and 2 bases from J, with 9 bases between. The DNA of the CDR3 is TGTGCCAGTAGTACGGACAGAACCTACGAGCAGTACTTC. It translates to CASSTDRTYEQYF.

The chain has TRBV7-2 and TRBJ2-2, with 9 bases identical to TRBD2. The CDR3 is made up of 18 amino acids. After removal of 5 bases from V and 4 bases from J, the junction contained 14 bases not matched to a gene. CDR1 and CDR2 from the germline V gene are SGHTA and FQGNSA. This chain's CDR3 is CASSQHPSGGSITGELFF. The CDR3 DNA follows: TGTGCCAGCAGCCAGCACCCGAGCGGGGGGAGTATCACCGGGGAGCTGTTTTTT.

The chain employs TRBV3-1 (or the pseudogene TRBV3-2) and TRBJ1-2; 7 bases align to TRBD1. V shed 8 bases, J shed 7 bases, and the junction held 7 bases outside the gene matches. This CDR3 has 12 residues. Germline V CDR1 and CDR2: LGHDT, YNNKEL (reference sequence). The CDR3 DNA is TGTGCCAGCGCAACAGGGGTTAGTGGCTACACCTTC. Its protein is CASATGVSGYTF.

The chain is built from TRBV5-1 and TRBJ1-4; 7 bases align to TRBD1. Germline loops: CDR1 SGHRS, CDR2 YFSETQ. CDR3 size: 15 residues. Germline trimming cut 5 bases from V and 3 bases from J; bases unmatched to any gene: 7. The CDR3 is CASRWGDRSNEKLFF. The CDR3, as DNA: TGCGCCAGCAGATGGGGGGACAGATCTAATGAAAAACTGTTTTTT. The full variable domain, completed using reference TRBV5-1 and TRBJ1-4, is KAGVTQTPRYLIKTRGQQVTLSCSPISGHRSVSWYQQTPGQGLQFLFEYFSETQRNKGNFPGRFSGRQFSNSRSEMNVSTLELGDSALYLCASRWGDRSNEKLFFGSGTQLSVL.

The chain employs TRBV7-2 and TRBJ1-1; the D gene is possibly TRBD1 (6 bases). CDR1 and CDR2 (germline): SGHTA, FQGNSA. Deletions cut 1 base from V and 0 bases from J, with 12 bases between. The CDR3 has 16 residues. The CDR3 DNA follows: TGTGCCAGCAGCTTAGGAGACACAGGGTTGAACACTGAAGCTTTCTTT. As protein: CASSLGDTGLNTEAFF.

The chain is built from TRBV10-3 and TRBJ2-2; TRBD2 aligns across 8 bases. The CDR3 is 14 residues long. The V gene's germline CDR1 is ENHRY and CDR2 SYGVKD. The J segment lost 7 bases and the V segment lost 10 bases, leaving 11 bases of the junction unmatched. In DNA form, the CDR3 reads TGTGCCACGGAACGGGGGGGCGATGTCGGGGAGCTGTTTTTT. This sequence encodes CATERGGDVGELFF.

This rearrangement joins TRBV29-1 to TRBJ1-3; TRBD1 aligns across 8 bases. The CDR3 sequence is 13 residues long. Germline V gene sequence: CDR1 SQVTM, CDR2 ANQGSEA. Trimming cost V 3 bases and J 2 bases; bases outside gene matches: 0. The CDR3 DNA sequence: TGCAGCGTTGAGGACAGGGCTGGAAACACCATATATTTT. Translated: CSVEDRAGNTIYF.

This sequence joins TRBV5-1 and TRBJ2-3; the match to TRBD1 covers 7 bases. Germline trimming cut 9 bases from V and 0 bases from J; bases unmatched to any gene: 13. The CDR3 loop spans 16 amino acids. Germline V gene sequence: CDR1 SGHRS, CDR2 YFSETQ. CDR3: CATTYGQARSTDTQYF. CDR3 DNA: TGCGCCACCACATACGGACAGGCTCGTAGCACAGATACGCAGTATTTT.

The chain carries TRBV3-1 (or the pseudogene TRBV3-2) and TRBJ2-5, with 10 nucleotides matching TRBD2. This CDR3 has 16 amino acids. V lost 5 bases to trimming and J lost 4 bases; unmatched junction nucleotides: 10. Looked up from germline, CDR1 is LGHDT and CDR2 is YNNKEL (reference sequence). The CDR3 DNA is TGTGCCAGCAGCGAATCCCTAGCGGGGGTATTAGAGACCCAGTACTTC. This encodes CASSESLAGVLETQYF.

This chain connects TRBV6-5 to TRBJ2-7, with a weak D call TRBD2 (5 bases). Trimming cost V 6 bases and J 4 bases, with 19 bases left between them. Per germline, CDR1 MNHEY and CDR2 SVGAGI. This CDR3 comprises 15 residues. CDR3 nucleotides: TGTGCCAGCAGCAGTGAAATTCGGAGGCGTTACGAGCAGTACTTC. Residues: CASSSEIRRRYEQYF.

V usage is TRBV11-2 and J usage is TRBJ2-2; 9 nucleotides agree with TRBD1. The ends lost 4 bases at V and 4 bases at J; junction bases unmatched: 16. Germline-derived CDR1 and CDR2 are SGHAT and FQNNGV. This CDR3 is 19 amino acids long. CDR3 protein: CASSSYRDRVLLGTGELFF. The DNA of the CDR3 is TGTGCCAGCAGCTCTTACCGGGACAGGGTATTACTAGGCACCGGGGAGCTGTTTTTT.